The clone carrying this T cell receptor (beta chain) was counted only a few times. Its antigen remains unidentified. This specimen belongs to a study of molecular identifiers for immune sequencing clone quantification. Germline V lookup: CDR1 DFQATT, CDR2 SNEGSKA (reference sequence). V was pared by 6 bases and J by 4 bases, with 8 bases of the junction left unmatched. CDR3 length equals 16 residues. Previously described methods and listed TCR primers were used for bulk TCR libraries. TCRdb used MiXCR to reprocess the PCR reads, holding one entry per CDR3 protein. The table includes under 600,000 distinct CDR3 sequences, around 23% detected once. General study results and limits: The share of molecules held by clones above 20 RNA copies was over 99% in effector cells and under 1% in naive cells. The sizes of highly expanded clones could be underestimated when identical TCR molecules share a barcode.

The rearrangement uses TRBV20-1 and TRBJ2-3, with TRBD2 identical over 15 bases. Material for sequencing was naive CD8+ T cells from blood, with Jurkat cell RNA spiked in. Specified subset: FACS-sorted CD8+CD4-CCR7+CD45RA+ naive T cells. This TCR came from a human donor in good health. Some libraries in this study had Jurkat cell RNA spiked in. CDR3 bases: TGCAGTGCAAACAGGGGACTAGCGGGGGGACCAGATACGCAGTATTTT. Translated: CSANRGLAGGPDTQYF.